The 8 T cell receptor beta chains presented below share a single source sample, sequenced in a study of T cell responses to AZD1222 COVID-19 vaccine. Clones were sequenced by immunoSEQ multiplex PCR, and TCRdb holds only the in-frame ones, with some missing. The table records about 130,000 clones, approximately 88% of them present only once. The sample here was peripheral blood, taken on day 0 of AZD1222 vaccination. These receptors were taken from an adult in good health.

This rearrangement joins TRBV4-1 to TRBJ2-3, with TRBD2 identical over 10 bases. The germline V gene encodes CDR1 MGHRA and CDR2 YSYEKL. There are 16 residues in the CDR3. V was clipped by 2 bases and J by 1 base; unmatched bases: 3. CDR3 nucleotides: TGCGCCAGCAGCCAAAGCGGGGGGGCCGGCACAGATACGCAGTATTTT. Residues: CASSQSGGAGTDTQYF.

V usage is TRBV15 and J usage is TRBJ1-6, with D possibly matching TRBD1 (6 bases). This CDR3 is built from 15 residues. The V end lost 2 bases, the J end lost 8 bases, and 13 bases lay between the germline ends. Germline loops: CDR1 LNHNV, CDR2 YYDKDF (reference sequence). The CDR3: CATSRYPTGDSPLHF. The CDR3 nucleotides are TGTGCCACCAGCAGATATCCGACAGGCGATTCACCCCTCCACTTT.

The rearrangement links TRBV30 to TRBJ2-1; TRBD2 aligns across 10 bases. The germline V gene has CDR1 GTSNPN and CDR2 SVGIG (reference sequence). This CDR3 has 13 amino acids. V shed 6 bases and J 8 bases; nucleotides not matched to a gene: 7. CDR3 residues: CACTQRGGHEQFF. CDR3 in DNA: TGTGCCTGTACTCAGCGGGGGGGGCATGAGCAGTTCTTC. Looking up the rest from reference TRBV30 and TRBJ2-1 gives the full variable domain: SQTIHQWPATLVQPVGSPLSLECTVEGTSNPNLYWYRQAAGRGLQLLFYSVGIGQISSEVPQNLSASRPQDRQFILSSKKLLLSDSGFYLCACTQRGGHEQFFGPGTRLTVL.

As for this clone: Other DNA sequences of this sample code for an identical CDR3. The chain employs TRBV5-1 and TRBJ2-1; D uncertain. V was cut by 0 bases and J by 0 bases, with 10 bases left in between. Germline CDR1 and CDR2: SGHRS and YFSETQ. The CDR3 is 16 residues long. CDR3 sequence reads: CASSLVAVSSYNEQFF. The CDR3 nucleotides read TGCGCCAGCAGCTTGGTGGCGGTCAGCTCCTACAATGAGCAGTTCTTC.

This clone was recorded only once. The chain links TRBV30 to TRBJ1-6, with 8 bases aligning to TRBD1. Unmatched junction bases numbered 7, after V lost 0 bases and J lost 6 bases. The CDR3 sequence is 16 residues long. The germline V gene has CDR1 GTSNPN and CDR2 SVGIG (reference sequence). CDR3: CAWSVVGTGVNSPLHF. The CDR3, as DNA: TGTGCCTGGAGTGTCGTCGGGACAGGCGTTAATTCACCCCTCCACTTT.

V usage is TRBV4-3 and J usage is TRBJ1-6; 9 bases map to TRBD1. V gave up 2 bases and J gave up 9 bases; unmatched junction bases: 8. The germline CDR1 and CDR2 sequences are LGHNA and YSLEER. This CDR3 is 16 amino acids long. The CDR3 sequence: CASSQRTGTGSSPLHF. The CDR3 bases are TGCGCCAGCAGCCAACGGACCGGGACAGGGAGTTCACCCCTCCACTTT.

The V gene is TRBV5-6, the J gene TRBJ2-7; maybe TRBD1 (6 bases). Trimming shortened V by 4 bases and J by 4 bases, and 15 bases separated the two germline ends. The CDR3 contains 14 residues. Germline assignment: CDR1 SGHDT and CDR2 YYEEEE. Here the CDR3 reads CASSRDGTQYEQYF. As DNA, the CDR3 is TGTGCCAGCAGCCGGGACGGGACACAATACGAGCAGTACTTC.

This clone was recorded a few times. The chain joins TRBV15 to TRBJ2-7, with unresolved D. From germline, CDR1 is LNHNV and CDR2 YYDKDF (reference sequence). With 0 bases removed from V and 3 bases from J, the gap between germline ends came to 6 bases. The CDR3 is 13 residues long. DNA of the CDR3: TGTGCCACCAGCAGAGATCTGGTCTACGAGCAGTACTTC. Its protein product is CATSRDLVYEQYF.